This entry features one T cell receptor (beta chain) sequence. No antigen is known for it. Kept together in coculture, the mixed lymphocyte reaction cells spent less than seven days at 37°C. This entry is derived from a study of siplizumab effects on memory and regulatory T cells. Sequenced by immunoSEQ multiplex PCR; TCRdb stores in-frame clones only, minus some. The table shows under 20,000 clones, with approximately 46% occurring only once. The CDR3 extends over 15 amino acids. The germline V gene has CDR1 MGHDK and CDR2 SYGVNS. V shed 2 bases, J shed 5 bases, and the junction held 3 bases outside the gene matches.

The receptor's source is a human donor in good health; the cells came from an allogeneic mixed lymphocyte reaction. This sequence joins TRBV25-1 and TRBJ2-1; 10 bases agree with TRBD1. Sequenced material: CFSE-low (dividing) CD4+ T cells sorted from an allogeneic mixed lymphocyte reaction. CDR3 nucleotides: TGTGCCAGCAGTGAACCTGGACAGGGGGACAATGAGCAGTTCTTC. Protein product: CASSEPGQGDNEQFF.